The source of this T cell receptor (beta chain) is a study of shared clonotypes between healthy human individuals. Here immunoSEQ multiplex PCR was the method, and the copy in TCRdb shows in-frame clones only, minus some. The repertoire consists of under 120,000 clones, with roughly 66% occurring once and the leading ten covering almost 25%. Healthy adults negative for HIV, lacking recent acute infections or vaccinations, served as donors. J gave up 0 bases and V 6 bases, and 12 bases lay outside the gene matches. CDR3 length: 17 residues. From germline, CDR1 is LNHDA and CDR2 SQIVND (reference sequence). The sample holds one count of this clone.

Sequencing was done on a sample of memory CD8+ T cells sorted from blood. Subset in this sample: CD45RO+ cells pooled with CCR7-negative TemRA cells. The sequence was obtained from a woman between 25 and 40 years old in good health. The rearrangement links TRBV19 to TRBJ2-3, with 7 bases that match TRBD1. The CDR3 reads CASRLGWGQKSTDTQYF. The DNA of the CDR3 is TGTGCCAGTAGATTGGGTTGGGGACAGAAGAGCACAGATACGCAGTATTTT.